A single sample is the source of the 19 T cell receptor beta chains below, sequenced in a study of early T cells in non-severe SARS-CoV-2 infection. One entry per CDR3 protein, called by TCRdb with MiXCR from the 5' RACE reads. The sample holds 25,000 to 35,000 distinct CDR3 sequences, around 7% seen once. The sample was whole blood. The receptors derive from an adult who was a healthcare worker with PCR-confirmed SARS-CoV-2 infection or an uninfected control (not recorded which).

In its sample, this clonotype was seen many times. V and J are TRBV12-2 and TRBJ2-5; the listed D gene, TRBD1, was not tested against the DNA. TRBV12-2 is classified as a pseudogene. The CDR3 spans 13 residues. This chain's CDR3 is CASRSRSGETQYF. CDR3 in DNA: TGTGCAAGTCGCTCAAGGTCCGGGGAGACCCAGTACTTC.

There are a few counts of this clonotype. For the CDR3, the DNA is TGCAGCGTTACTATACAGGGGATGGTCTACGAGCAGTACTTC. Translation: CSVTIQGMVYEQYF. The chain joins TRBV29-1 to TRBJ2-7, with 7 positions matching TRBD1. The germline V gene encodes CDR1 SQVTM and CDR2 ANQGSEA. CDR3 size: 14 residues. The trim removed 5 bases at V and 3 bases at J, leaving 10 bases unmatched.

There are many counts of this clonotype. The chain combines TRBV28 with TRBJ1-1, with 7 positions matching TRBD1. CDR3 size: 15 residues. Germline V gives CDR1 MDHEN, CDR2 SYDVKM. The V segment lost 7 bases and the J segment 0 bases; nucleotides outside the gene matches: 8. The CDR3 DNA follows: TGTGCCAGCACCCTTCCGGGACAGATGAACACTGAAGCTTTCTTT. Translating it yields CASTLPGQMNTEAFF. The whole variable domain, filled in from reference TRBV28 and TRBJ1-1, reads DVKVTQSSRYLVKRTGEKVFLECVQDMDHENMFWYRQDPGLGLRLIYFSYDVKMKEKGDIPEGYSVSREKKERFSLILESASTNQTSMYLCASTLPGQMNTEAFFGQGTRLTVV.

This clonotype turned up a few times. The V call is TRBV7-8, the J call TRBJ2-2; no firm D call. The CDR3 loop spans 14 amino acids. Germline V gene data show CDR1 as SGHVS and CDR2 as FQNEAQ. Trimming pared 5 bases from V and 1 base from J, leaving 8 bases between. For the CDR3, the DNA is TGTGCCAGCAGCACCTCACAGAACACCGGGGAGCTGTTTTTT. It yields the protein CASSTSQNTGELFF.

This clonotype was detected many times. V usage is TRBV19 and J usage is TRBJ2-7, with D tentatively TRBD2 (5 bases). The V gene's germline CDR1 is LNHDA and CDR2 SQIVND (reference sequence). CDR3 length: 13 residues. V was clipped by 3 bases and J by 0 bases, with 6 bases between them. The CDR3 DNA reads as TGTGCCAGTAGTATGGACTTCTCCTACGAGCAGTACTTC. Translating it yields CASSMDFSYEQYF.

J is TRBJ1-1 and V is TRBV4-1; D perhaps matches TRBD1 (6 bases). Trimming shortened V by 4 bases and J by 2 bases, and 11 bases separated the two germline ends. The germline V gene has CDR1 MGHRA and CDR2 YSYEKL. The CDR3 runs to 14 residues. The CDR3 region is CASSPWTANTEAFF. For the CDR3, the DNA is TGCGCCAGCAGCCCCTGGACAGCTAACACTGAAGCTTTCTTT.

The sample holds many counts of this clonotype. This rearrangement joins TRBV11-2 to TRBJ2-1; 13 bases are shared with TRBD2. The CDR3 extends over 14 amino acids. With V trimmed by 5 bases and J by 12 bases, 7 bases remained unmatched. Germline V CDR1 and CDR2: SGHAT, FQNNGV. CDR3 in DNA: TGTGCCAGCAGCCCCGGGGGACTAGCGGGGTCGCAGTTCTTC. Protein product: CASSPGGLAGSQFF.

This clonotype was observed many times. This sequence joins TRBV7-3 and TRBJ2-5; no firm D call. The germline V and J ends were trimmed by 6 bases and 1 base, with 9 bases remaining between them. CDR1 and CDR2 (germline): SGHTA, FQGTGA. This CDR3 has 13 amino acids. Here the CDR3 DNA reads TGTGCCAGCAGTAGAGATCCCCAAGAGACCCAGTACTTC. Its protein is CASSRDPQETQYF.

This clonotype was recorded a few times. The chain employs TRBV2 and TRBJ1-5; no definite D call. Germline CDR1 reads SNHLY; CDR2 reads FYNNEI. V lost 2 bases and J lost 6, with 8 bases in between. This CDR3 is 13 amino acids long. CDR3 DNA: TGTGCCAGCAGTGAAAGGGTTGGTCAGCCCCAGCATTTT. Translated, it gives CASSERVGQPQHF.

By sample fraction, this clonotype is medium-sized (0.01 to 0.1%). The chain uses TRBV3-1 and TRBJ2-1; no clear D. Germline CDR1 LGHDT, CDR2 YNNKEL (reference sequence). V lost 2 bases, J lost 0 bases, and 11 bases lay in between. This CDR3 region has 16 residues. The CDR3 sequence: CASSQQSPLSYNEQFF. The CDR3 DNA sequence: TGTGCCAGCAGCCAACAGTCTCCTCTCTCCTACAATGAGCAGTTCTTC.

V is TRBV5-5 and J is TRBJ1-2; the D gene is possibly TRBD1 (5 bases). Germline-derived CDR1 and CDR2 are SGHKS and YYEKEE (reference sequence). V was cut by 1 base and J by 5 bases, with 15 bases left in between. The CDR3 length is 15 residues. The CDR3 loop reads CASSLSTGGFYGYTF. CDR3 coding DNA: TGTGCCAGCAGCTTGTCAACAGGTGGTTTTTATGGCTACACCTTC.

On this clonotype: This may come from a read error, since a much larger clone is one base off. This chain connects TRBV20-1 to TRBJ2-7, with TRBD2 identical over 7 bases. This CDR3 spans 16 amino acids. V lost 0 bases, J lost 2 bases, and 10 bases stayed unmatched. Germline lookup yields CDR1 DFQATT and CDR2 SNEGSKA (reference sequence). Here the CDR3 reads CSAREVMQREAYEQYF. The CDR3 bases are TGCAGTGCTAGAGAGGTCATGCAGCGGGAAGCCTACGAGCAGTACTTC.

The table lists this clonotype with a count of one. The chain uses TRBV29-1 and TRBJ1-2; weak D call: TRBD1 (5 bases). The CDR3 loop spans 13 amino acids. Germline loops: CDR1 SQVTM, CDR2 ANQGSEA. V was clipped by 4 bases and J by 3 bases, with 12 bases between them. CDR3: CSVVDFRDYGYTF. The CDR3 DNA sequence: TGCAGCGTTGTTGATTTCAGGGACTATGGCTACACCTTC.

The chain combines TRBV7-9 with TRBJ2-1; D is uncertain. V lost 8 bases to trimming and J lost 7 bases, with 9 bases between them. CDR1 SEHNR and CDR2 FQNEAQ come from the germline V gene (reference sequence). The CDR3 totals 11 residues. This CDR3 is CASDAANEQFF. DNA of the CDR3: TGTGCCAGCGACGCGGCAAATGAGCAGTTCTTC.

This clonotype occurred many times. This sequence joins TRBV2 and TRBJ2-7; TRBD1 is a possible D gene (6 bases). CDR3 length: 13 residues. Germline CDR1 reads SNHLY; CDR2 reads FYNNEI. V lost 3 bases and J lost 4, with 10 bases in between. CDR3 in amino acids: CASSDTQGYEQYF. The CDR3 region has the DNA TGTGCCAGCAGTGATACACAGGGTTACGAGCAGTACTTC.

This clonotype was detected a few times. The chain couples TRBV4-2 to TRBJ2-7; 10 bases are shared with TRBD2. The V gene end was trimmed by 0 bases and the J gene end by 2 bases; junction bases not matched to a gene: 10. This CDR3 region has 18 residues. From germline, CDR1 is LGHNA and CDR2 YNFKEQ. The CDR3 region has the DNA TGTGCCAGCAGCCAAGAAGGGTCAGCGGGAGGGCTAGCCTACGAGCAGTACTTC. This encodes CASSQEGSAGGLAYEQYF.

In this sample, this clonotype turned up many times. Written as DNA, the CDR3 is TGTGCGAGCCTCGGAGTGGAGACCCAGTACTTC. Translating it yields CASLGVETQYF. This chain joins TRBV12-3 or TRBV12-4 and TRBJ2-5; D remains unclear. The length of the CDR3 is 11 residues.

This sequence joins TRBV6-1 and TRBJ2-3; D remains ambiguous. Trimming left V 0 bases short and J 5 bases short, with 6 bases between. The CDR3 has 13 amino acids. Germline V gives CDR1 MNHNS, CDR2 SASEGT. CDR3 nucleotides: TGTGCCAGCAGTGAAGCGCCCGAAGATACGCAGTATTTT. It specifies CASSEAPEDTQYF.

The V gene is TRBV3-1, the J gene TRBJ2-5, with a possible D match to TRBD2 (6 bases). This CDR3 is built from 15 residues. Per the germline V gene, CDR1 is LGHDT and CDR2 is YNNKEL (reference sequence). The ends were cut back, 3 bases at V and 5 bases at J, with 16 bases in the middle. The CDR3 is CASSHPSGGTETQYF. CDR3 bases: TGTGCCAGCAGCCATCCTAGTGGAGGGACCGAGACCCAGTACTTC.